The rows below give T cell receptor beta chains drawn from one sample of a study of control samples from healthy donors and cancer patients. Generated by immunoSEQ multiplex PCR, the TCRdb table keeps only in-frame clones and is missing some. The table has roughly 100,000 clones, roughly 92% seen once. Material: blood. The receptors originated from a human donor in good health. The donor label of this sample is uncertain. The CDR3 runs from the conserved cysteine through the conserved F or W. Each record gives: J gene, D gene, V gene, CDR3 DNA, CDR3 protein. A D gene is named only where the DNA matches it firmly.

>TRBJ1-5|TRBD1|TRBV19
TGTGCCAGTAAAGACAGGGGTGGCAATCAGCCCCAGCATTTT
CASKDRGGNQPQHF
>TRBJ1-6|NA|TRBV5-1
TGCGCCAGCTCATCGGTCGATAATTCACCCCTCCACTTT
CASSSVDNSPLHF
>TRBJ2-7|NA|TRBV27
TGTGCCAGCAGTTTGGGGGACGAGCAGTACTTC
CASSLGDEQYF
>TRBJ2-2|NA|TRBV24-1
TGTGCCACCAGTGGTGGATATAGGCTGTTTTTT
CATSGGYRLFF
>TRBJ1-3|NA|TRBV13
TGTGCCAGCAGCTTATGGCAAGGTGCTCTCTCTGGAAACACCATATATTTT
CASSLWQGALSGNTIYF
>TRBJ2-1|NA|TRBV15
TGTGCCACCAGCTTGGGCAATGAGCAGTTCTTC
CATSLGNEQFF
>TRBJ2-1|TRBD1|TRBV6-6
TGTGCCAGCAGTTACGAGACAGGGGGCCGCAGGGAGCAGTTCTTC
CASSYETGGRREQFF
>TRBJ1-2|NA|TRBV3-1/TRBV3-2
TGTGCCAGCAGCCAAGCGGGGGCCGGGTATGGCTACACCTTC
CASSQAGAGYGYTF
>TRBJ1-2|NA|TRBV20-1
TGCAGTGCTACCGACAGCCGCGGCTACACCTTC
CSATDSRGYTF
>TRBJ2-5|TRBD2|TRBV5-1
TGCGCCAGCAGCTTAGCGGGGGGGCCAGAGACCCAGTACTTC
CASSLAGGPETQYF
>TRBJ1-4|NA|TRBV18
TGTGCCAGCTCACCATCGGAGGGTATTAGGGAAAAACTGTTTTTT
CASSPSEGIREKLFF
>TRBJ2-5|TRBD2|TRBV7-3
TGTGCCAGCAGCCCCGGGACTAGCCAAAACCGGGAGACCCAGTACTTC
CASSPGTSQNRETQYF
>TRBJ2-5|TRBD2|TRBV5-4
TGTGCCAGCAGCTTAGGACGGGGGGTGGGCGAGACCCAGTACTTC
CASSLGRGVGETQYF
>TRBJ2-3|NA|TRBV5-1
TGCGCCAGCAGCTTGGCGGGTTGGTCAGATACGCAGTATTTT
CASSLAGWSDTQYF
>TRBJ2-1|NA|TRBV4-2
TGTGCCAGCAGCCAGGAGGGCACAGAGGGGGTGTACAATGAGCAGTTCTTC
CASSQEGTEGVYNEQFF
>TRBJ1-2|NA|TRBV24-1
TGTGCCACCAGTGATTCCGCCCGGGACACCCTTGGGGGCTACACCTTC
CATSDSARDTLGGYTF
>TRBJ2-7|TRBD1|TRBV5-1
TGCGCCAGCAGCTTGACAGGGGCCCACGAGCAGTACTTC
CASSLTGAHEQYF
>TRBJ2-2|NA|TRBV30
TGTGCCTGGAGTGTAATCAGGGGACCCACCGGGGAGCTGTTTTTT
CAWSVIRGPTGELFF
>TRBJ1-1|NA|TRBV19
TGTGCCAGTAGGAGGGGGGTAGGCACTGAAGCTTTCTTT
CASRRGVGTEAFF
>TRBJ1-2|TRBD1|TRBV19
TGTGCCAGTAGTACTCAGGACAGGGCGTCGGGCTACACCTTC
CASSTQDRASGYTF